The sequence of this TCR beta chain was determined in a study of CD8 T cells in Susac syndrome. RNA, at about 0.45 to 1 ug, was reverse transcribed with random hexamers. Amplification of TCR beta CDR3 spanned 54 Vbeta and 13 Jbeta via immunoSEQ multiplex PCR. In TCRdb, the immunoSEQ multiplex PCR reads were re-called with MiXCR into one record per CDR3 protein. Found here are fewer than 350,000 distinct CDR3 sequences, about 89% of them singletons; the top ten hold around 0.2%. TEMRA cells were FACS-enriched, with CD8+ and CD4+ T cells isolated negatively. In this sample, this clonotype turned up once. What it binds is not known. Germline V gene data show CDR1 as MDHEN and CDR2 as SYDVKM. V gave up 2 bases and J gave up 6 bases, with 7 bases separating them. There are 12 residues in the CDR3. Study conclusions and caveats: Individuals included in the TCR sequencing and HLA analysis were acknowledged by the study to be relatively few in number.

V gene TRBV28 combines with J gene TRBJ1-1; D gene unclear. Material: CD8+ T cells from PBMCs. The clonotype comes from a human donor with multiple sclerosis. The CDR3 DNA follows: TGTGCCAGCAGTTTAGGCGATCCTGAAGCTTTCTTT. Protein product: CASSLGDPEAFF.